The next 21 T cell receptor beta chains were all read from a single sample in a study of early T cells in non-severe SARS-CoV-2 infection. TCRdb used MiXCR to reprocess the 5' RACE reads, holding one entry per CDR3 protein. The table records tens of thousands of distinct CDR3 sequences, approximately 8% of them present only once. The sample comprised whole blood. These TCRs come from an adult who was a healthcare worker with PCR-confirmed SARS-CoV-2 infection or an uninfected control (not recorded which).

This clonotype was detected a few times. The chain uses TRBV6-1 and TRBJ2-7; the D call may be TRBD1 or TRBD2 (5 bases each). CDR1 and CDR2 from the germline V gene are MNHNS and SASEGT. This CDR3 is 14 amino acids long. Trimming cost V 5 bases and J 2 bases, with 13 bases left between them. This CDR3 reads CASSPGRSPYEQYF. CDR3 coding DNA: TGTGCCAGCAGTCCGGGACGCAGCCCCTACGAGCAGTACTTC.

In this sample, this clonotype turned up a few times. The rearrangement uses TRBV29-1 and TRBJ2-7; 8 bases align to TRBD2. J was trimmed by 7 bases and V by 4 bases; bases with no gene match: 12. The CDR3 extends over 14 amino acids. Germline CDR1 is SQVTM and CDR2 is ANQGSEA. This CDR3 is CSVVASGLEGEQYF. Written as DNA, the CDR3 is TGCAGCGTTGTTGCTAGCGGGTTGGAGGGGGAGCAGTACTTC.

This clonotype was observed many times. V and J are TRBV11-2 and TRBJ2-7; TRBD2 matches at 8 bases. The V gene end was trimmed by 2 bases and the J gene end by 4 bases; junction bases not matched to a gene: 7. Germline V gene data show CDR1 as SGHAT and CDR2 as FQNNGV. CDR3 size: 15 residues. CDR3 protein: CASSLSAGGGYEQYF. In DNA, the CDR3 is TGTGCCAGCAGCTTAAGTGCGGGAGGTGGGTACGAGCAGTACTTC.

This chain joins TRBV9 and TRBJ2-1; 14 bases are a match to TRBD2. Germline loops: CDR1 SGDLS, CDR2 YYNGEE. V shed 3 bases and J 4 bases; nucleotides not matched to a gene: 12. The CDR3 has 19 residues. DNA of the CDR3: TGTGCCAGCAGCGATGTGGGACTAGCGGGAGAGGGTGCGTACAATGAGCAGTTCTTC. It encodes CASSDVGLAGEGAYNEQFF.

The V gene is TRBV2, the J gene TRBJ1-1, with D possibly matching TRBD1 (5 bases). V was pared by 8 bases and J by 1 base, with 8 bases between. Germline values: CDR1 SNHLY, CDR2 FYNNEI. The CDR3 runs 12 residues. CDR3 coding DNA: TGTGCCAGCGCCAGGGAGAACACTGAAGCTTTCTTT. It codes for CASARENTEAFF.

This clonotype was recorded many times. This chain links TRBV28 with TRBJ1-2, with D maybe TRBD1 (5 bases). The CDR3 is 17 residues long. The germline CDR1 and CDR2 sequences are MDHEN and SYDVKM. The ends were cut back, 1 base at V and 6 bases at J, with 21 bases in the middle. This CDR3 reads CASSLLPDTQAIDGYTF. For the CDR3, the DNA is TGTGCCAGCAGTTTATTACCGGACACCCAGGCTATTGATGGCTACACCTTC.

This clonotype was counted many times. This sequence joins TRBV28 and TRBJ2-3; 8 bases fit TRBD2. There are 15 residues in the CDR3. Germline CDR1 and CDR2: MDHEN and SYDVKM. J was trimmed by 2 bases and V by 3 bases; bases with no gene match: 4. CDR3 sequence reads: CASSLRAGDTDTQYF. CDR3 sequence (DNA): TGTGCCAGCAGTTTGCGAGCGGGAGACACAGATACGCAGTATTTT.

The rearrangement links TRBV12-3 or TRBV12-4 to TRBJ2-1, with D uncertain. This CDR3 spans 16 amino acids. V was trimmed by 5 bases and J by 0 bases, leaving 14 bases between them. The CDR3 DNA sequence: TGTGCCAGCAGTCCCCCTCCGACGCGCTCCTACAATGAGCAGTTCTTC. This translates into CASSPPPTRSYNEQFF.

The V call is TRBV28, the J call TRBJ2-1, with 7 bases that match TRBD1. Germline-derived CDR1 and CDR2 are MDHEN and SYDVKM. The CDR3 has 14 residues. Trimming at V came to 5 bases and at J to 8 bases, leaving 9 bases not matched to a gene. The CDR3 spells CASSDPGQTDEQFF. The CDR3 region has the DNA TGTGCCAGCAGTGATCCGGGACAGACCGATGAGCAGTTCTTC.

This clonotype showed up just a few times. The chain has TRBV7-3 and TRBJ2-1, with a tentative D call TRBD1 (6 bases). CDR3 length: 15 amino acids. Germline assignment: CDR1 SGHTA and CDR2 FQGTGA. Trimming stripped 5 bases from V and 1 base from J, with 12 bases between. For the CDR3, the DNA is TGTGCCAGCAGCCCACTAGGGGGATCCTACAATGAGCAGTTCTTC. It yields the protein CASSPLGGSYNEQFF. Looking up the rest from reference TRBV7-3 and TRBJ2-1 gives the full variable domain: GAGVSQTPSNKVTEKGKYVELRCDPISGHTALYWYRQSLGQGPEFLIYFQGTGAADDSGLPNDRFFAVRPEGSVSTLKIQRTERGDSAVYLCASSPLGGSYNEQFFGPGTRLTVL.

This clonotype was recorded many times. The chain employs TRBV12-3 or TRBV12-4 and TRBJ1-5; D unclear. The V end lost 2 bases, the J end lost 9 bases, and 5 bases lay between the germline ends. The CDR3 has 11 amino acids. CDR3 region: CASSLKGPQHF. CDR3 sequence (DNA): TGTGCCAGCAGTTTAAAGGGGCCCCAGCATTTT.

The sample holds many counts of this clonotype. The chain links TRBV29-1 to TRBJ2-5; no firm D call. The CDR3 contains 12 residues. Deletions cut 4 bases from V and 3 bases from J, with 9 bases between. Germline-derived CDR1 and CDR2 are SQVTM and ANQGSEA. Here the CDR3 reads CSVVGKEETQYF. The CDR3 DNA sequence: TGCAGCGTTGTAGGAAAAGAAGAGACCCAGTACTTC. Based on the CDR3 plus reference TRBV29-1 and TRBJ2-5, the full variable domain is SAVISQKPSRDICQRGTSLTIQCQVDSQVTMMFWYRQQPGQSLTLIATANQGSEATYESGFVIDKFPISRPNLTFSTLTVSNMSPEDSSIYLCSVVGKEETQYFGPGTRLLVL.

The V and J genes are TRBV14 and TRBJ1-5, with D unclear. The V gene lost 7 bases and the J gene lost 2 bases, with 9 bases spanning the gap. Germline V gene data show CDR1 as SGHDN and CDR2 as FVKESK. This CDR3 spans 13 amino acids. CDR3 DNA sequence: TGTGCCAGCAAGGTGCTTGGCAATCAGCCCCAGCATTTT. Translating it yields CASKVLGNQPQHF.

This clonotype was observed a few times. The chain has TRBV6-6 and TRBJ1-2; no firm D call. V was clipped by 5 bases and J by 8 bases, with 12 bases between them. CDR1 and CDR2 from the germline V gene are MNHNY and SVGAGI (reference sequence). The length of the CDR3 is 12 residues. The CDR3 is CASSPDSRGYTF. The CDR3 bases are TGTGCCAGCAGTCCGGACTCCAGAGGCTACACCTTC.

The table lists this clonotype with a few counts. The chain carries TRBV30 and TRBJ1-1; D ambiguous. Trimming cost V 5 bases and J 1 base, with 2 bases left between them. Germline CDR1 is GTSNPN and CDR2 is SVGIG (reference sequence). This CDR3 is 10 amino acids long. The CDR3 DNA sequence: TGTGCCTGGGCGAACACTGAAGCTTTCTTT. Its translation is CAWANTEAFF.

The sample holds many counts of this clonotype. DNA of the CDR3: TGTGCCAGCAGTATAACCGGGACTAGCGGCACAGATACGCAGTATTTT. Protein: CASSITGTSGTDTQYF. This rearrangement joins TRBV27 to TRBJ2-3; TRBD2 agrees at 10 bases. J was trimmed by 1 base and V by 5 bases; bases with no gene match: 6. Per the germline V gene, CDR1 is MNHEY and CDR2 is SMNVEV (reference sequence). This CDR3 contains 16 residues.

This clonotype was counted many times. The rearrangement joins TRBV3-1 to TRBJ1-1; possible D gene TRBD1, 5 bases. Germline V gene data show CDR1 as LGHDT and CDR2 as YNNKEL (reference sequence). V was pared by 4 bases and J by 1 base, with 13 bases between. CDR3 length: 15 residues. The CDR3 region is CASSRAGGGNTEAFF. CDR3 coding DNA: TGTGCCAGCAGCCGTGCCGGTGGGGGGAACACTGAAGCTTTCTTT.

This clonotype was observed at least ten times. The chain carries TRBV29-1 and TRBJ1-1; perhaps TRBD1 as D (6 bases). V lost 6 bases to trimming and J lost 4 bases, with 18 bases between them. The CDR3 contains 14 residues. Germline CDR1 reads SQVTM; CDR2 reads ANQGSEA. The CDR3 region is CSVIPGAKVTEAFF. The CDR3 nucleotides are TGCAGCGTCATTCCGGGGGCGAAGGTCACTGAAGCTTTCTTT. Based on the CDR3 plus reference TRBV29-1 and TRBJ1-1, the full variable domain is SAVISQKPSRDICQRGTSLTIQCQVDSQVTMMFWYRQQPGQSLTLIATANQGSEATYESGFVIDKFPISRPNLTFSTLTVSNMSPEDSSIYLCSVIPGAKVTEAFFGQGTRLTVV.

This clonotype has a handful of counts. The chain couples TRBV12-3 or TRBV12-4 to TRBJ2-1; 9 positions agree with TRBD1. The CDR3 totals 15 residues. The V gene end was trimmed by 7 bases and the J gene end by 5 bases; junction bases not matched to a gene: 9. This CDR3 is CASKRDRVADNEQFF. CDR3 DNA sequence: TGTGCCAGCAAGCGGGACAGGGTGGCCGACAATGAGCAGTTCTTC.

About this clonotype: A junction end diverges from the germline sequence, so it may reflect a read error. The rearrangement uses TRBV5-1 and TRBJ2-1; 9 nucleotides match TRBD2. CDR1 is SGHRS, CDR2 YFSETQ, per germline. This CDR3 contains 16 residues. The CDR3 loop is CASSLNLAGSYDEQFF. DNA of the CDR3: TGCGCCAGCAGCTTGAATCTAGCGGGATCCTACGATGAGCAGTTCTTC. Supplemented by reference TRBV5-1 and TRBJ2-1, the full variable domain reads KAGVTQTPRYLIKTRGQQVTLSCSPISGHRSVSWYQQTPGQGLQFLFEYFSETQRNKGNFPGRFSGRQFSNSRSEMNVSTLELGDSALYLCASSLNLAGSYDEQFFGPGTRLTVL.

As to this clonotype: This could be a read error, since a much larger clone is one nucleotide away. The chain links TRBV29-1 to TRBJ2-7; D tentatively fits TRBD1 or TRBD2 (5 bases each). The V end lost 3 bases, the J end lost 0 bases, and 6 bases lay between the germline ends. CDR1 is SQVTM and CDR2 is ANQGSEA in the germline V gene. The CDR3 spans 12 residues. CDR3 coding DNA: TGCAGCGTTGAGGGGACCTCCTACGAGCAGTACTTC. It translates to CSVEGTSYEQYF.